This T cell receptor beta chain was obtained from a study of T cell responses to AZD1222 COVID-19 vaccine. Only in-frame clones appear in the TCRdb table, and some are missing; sequencing was by immunoSEQ multiplex PCR. Found here are approximately 190,000 clones, approximately 90% of them singletons; the top ten hold roughly 0.99%. Findings of the study overall: Across spike, vaccine-associated CD4 TCRs were found, dominant at 160-218 and 743-854. It was only after the peak T cell response that any repertoires were sampled.

Germline V gene sequence: CDR1 MDHEN, CDR2 SYDVKM. The V end lost 5 bases, the J end lost 6 bases, and 13 bases lay between the germline ends. The CDR3 is 14 residues long. Concerning this clone: As yet, its antigen is unknown.

The sequence was obtained from an adult in good health. The sequencing here drew on peripheral blood, taken on day 0 of AZD1222 vaccination. V usage is TRBV28 and J usage is TRBJ1-4, with unresolved D. CDR3 in amino acids: CASSPPDGDEKLFF. CDR3 nucleotides: TGTGCCAGCAGTCCCCCGGACGGAGATGAAAAACTGTTTTTT.